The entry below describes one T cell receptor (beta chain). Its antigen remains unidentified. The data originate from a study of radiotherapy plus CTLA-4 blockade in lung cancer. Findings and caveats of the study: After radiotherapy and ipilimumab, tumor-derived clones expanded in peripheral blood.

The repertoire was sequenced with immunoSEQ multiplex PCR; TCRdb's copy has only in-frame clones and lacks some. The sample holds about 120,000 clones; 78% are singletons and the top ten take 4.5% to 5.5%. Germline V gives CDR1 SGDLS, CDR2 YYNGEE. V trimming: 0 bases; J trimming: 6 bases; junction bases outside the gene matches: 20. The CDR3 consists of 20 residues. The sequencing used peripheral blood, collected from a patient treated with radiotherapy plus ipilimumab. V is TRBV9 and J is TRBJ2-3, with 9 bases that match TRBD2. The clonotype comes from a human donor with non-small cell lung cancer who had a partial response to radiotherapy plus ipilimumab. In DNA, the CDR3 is TGTGCCAGCAGCGTAGATCCGCCTAGCGGGGAGCCCCTTTTGCCGGATACGCAGTATTTT. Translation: CASSVDPPSGEPLLPDTQYF.